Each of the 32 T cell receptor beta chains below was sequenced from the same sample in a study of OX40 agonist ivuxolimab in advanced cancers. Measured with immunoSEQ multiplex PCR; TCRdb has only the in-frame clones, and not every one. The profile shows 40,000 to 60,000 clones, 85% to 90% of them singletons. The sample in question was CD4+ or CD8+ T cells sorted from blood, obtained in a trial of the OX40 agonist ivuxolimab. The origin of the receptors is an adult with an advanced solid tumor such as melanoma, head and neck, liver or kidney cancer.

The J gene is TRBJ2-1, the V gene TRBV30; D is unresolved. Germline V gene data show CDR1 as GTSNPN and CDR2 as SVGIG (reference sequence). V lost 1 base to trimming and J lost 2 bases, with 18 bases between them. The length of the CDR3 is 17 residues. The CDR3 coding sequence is TGTGCCTGGAGTGATAAAGGCAGGTTGGGCACCTACAATGAGCAGTTCTTC. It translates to CAWSDKGRLGTYNEQFF.

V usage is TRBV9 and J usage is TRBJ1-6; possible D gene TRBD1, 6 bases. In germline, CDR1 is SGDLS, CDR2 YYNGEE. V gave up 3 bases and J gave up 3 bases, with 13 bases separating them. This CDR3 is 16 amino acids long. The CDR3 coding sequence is TGTGCCAGCAGCGCTAATCGACAGGACTATAATTCACCCCTCCACTTT. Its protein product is CASSANRQDYNSPLHF.

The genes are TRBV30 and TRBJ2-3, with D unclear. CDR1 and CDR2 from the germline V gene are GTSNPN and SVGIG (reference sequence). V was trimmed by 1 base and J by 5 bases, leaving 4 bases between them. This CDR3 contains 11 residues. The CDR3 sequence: CAWSEQDTQYF. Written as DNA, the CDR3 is TGTGCCTGGAGTGAACAAGATACGCAGTATTTT.

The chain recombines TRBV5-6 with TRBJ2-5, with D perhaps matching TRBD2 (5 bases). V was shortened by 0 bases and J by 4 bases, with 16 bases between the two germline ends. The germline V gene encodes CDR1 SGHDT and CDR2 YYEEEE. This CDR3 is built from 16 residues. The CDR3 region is CASSLAAGSAGETQYF. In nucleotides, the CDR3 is TGTGCCAGCAGCTTGGCGGCGGGCTCAGCAGGAGAGACCCAGTACTTC. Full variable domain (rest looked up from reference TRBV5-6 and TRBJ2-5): DAGVTQSPTHLIKTRGQQVTLRCSPKSGHDTVSWYQQALGQGPQFIFQYYEEEERQRGNFPDRFSGHQFPNYSSELNVNALLLGDSALYLCASSLAAGSAGETQYFGPGTRLLVL.

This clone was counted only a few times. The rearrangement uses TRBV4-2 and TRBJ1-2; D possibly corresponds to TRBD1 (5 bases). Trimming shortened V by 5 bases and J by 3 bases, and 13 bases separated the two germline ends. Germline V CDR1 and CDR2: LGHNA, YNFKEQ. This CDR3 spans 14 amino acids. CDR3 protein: CASSFYGAYYGYTF. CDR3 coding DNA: TGTGCCAGCAGCTTTTATGGGGCCTACTATGGCTACACCTTC.

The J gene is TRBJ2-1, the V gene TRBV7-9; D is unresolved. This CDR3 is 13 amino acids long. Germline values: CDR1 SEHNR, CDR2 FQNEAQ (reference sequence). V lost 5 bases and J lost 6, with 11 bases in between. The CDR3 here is CASSVSSLNEQFF. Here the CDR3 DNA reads TGTGCCAGCAGCGTCAGCAGTCTCAATGAGCAGTTCTTC.

CDR3 residues: CSVRPLGPGDGYTF. The CDR3 DNA sequence: TGCAGCGTTCGTCCCCTGGGTCCAGGGGATGGCTACACCTTC. This chain links TRBV29-1 with TRBJ1-2; tentatively, D is TRBD1 (6 bases). V gave up 5 bases and J gave up 6 bases, with 19 bases separating them. The CDR3 loop spans 14 amino acids. Germline V gives CDR1 SQVTM, CDR2 ANQGSEA.

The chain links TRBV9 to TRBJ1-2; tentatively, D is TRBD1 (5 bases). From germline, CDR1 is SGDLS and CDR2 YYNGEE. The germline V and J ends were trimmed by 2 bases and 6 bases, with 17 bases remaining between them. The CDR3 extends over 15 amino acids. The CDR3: CASSVYQGADDGYTF. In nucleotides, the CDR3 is TGTGCCAGCAGCGTCTACCAGGGTGCTGACGATGGCTACACCTTC. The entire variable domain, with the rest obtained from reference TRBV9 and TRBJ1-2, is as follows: DSGVTQTPKHLITATGQRVTLRCSPRSGDLSVYWYQQSLDQGLQFLIQYYNGEERAKGNILERFSAQQFPDLHSELNLSSLELGDSALYFCASSVYQGADDGYTFGSGTRLTVV.

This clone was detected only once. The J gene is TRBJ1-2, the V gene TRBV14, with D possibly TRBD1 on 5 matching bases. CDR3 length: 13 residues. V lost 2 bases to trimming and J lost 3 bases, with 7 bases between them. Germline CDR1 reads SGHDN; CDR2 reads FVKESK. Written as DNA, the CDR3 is TGTGCCAGCAGCCAACAGGGCGACTATGGCTACACCTTC. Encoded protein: CASSQQGDYGYTF. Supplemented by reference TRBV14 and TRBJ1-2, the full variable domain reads EAGVTQFPSHSVIEKGQTVTLRCDPISGHDNLYWYRRVMGKEIKFLLHFVKESKQDESGMPNNRFLAERTGGTYSTLKVQPAELEDSGVYFCASSQQGDYGYTFGSGTRLTVV.

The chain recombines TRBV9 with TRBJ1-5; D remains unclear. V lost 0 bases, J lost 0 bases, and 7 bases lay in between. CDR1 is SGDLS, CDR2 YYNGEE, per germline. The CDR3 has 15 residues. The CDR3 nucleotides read TGTGCCAGCAGCGTAGCGGGCAATAGCAATCAGCCCCAGCATTTT. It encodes CASSVAGNSNQPQHF.

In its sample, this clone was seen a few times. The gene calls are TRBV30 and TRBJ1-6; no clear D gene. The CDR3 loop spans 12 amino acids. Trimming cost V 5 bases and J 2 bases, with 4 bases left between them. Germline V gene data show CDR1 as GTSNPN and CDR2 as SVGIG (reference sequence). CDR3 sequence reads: CAWGTYNSPLHF. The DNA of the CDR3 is TGTGCCTGGGGGACCTATAATTCACCCCTCCACTTT. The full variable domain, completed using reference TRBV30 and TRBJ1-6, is SQTIHQWPATLVQPVGSPLSLECTVEGTSNPNLYWYRQAAGRGLQLLFYSVGIGQISSEVPQNLSASRPQDRQFILSSKKLLLSDSGFYLCAWGTYNSPLHFGNGTRLTVT.

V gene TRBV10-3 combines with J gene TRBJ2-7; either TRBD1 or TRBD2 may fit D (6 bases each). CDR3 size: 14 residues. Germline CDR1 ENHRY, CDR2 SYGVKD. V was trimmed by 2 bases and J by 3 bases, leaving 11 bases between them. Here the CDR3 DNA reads TGTGCCATCAGTGAGCGGGGGACATACTACGAGCAGTACTTC. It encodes CAISERGTYYEQYF.

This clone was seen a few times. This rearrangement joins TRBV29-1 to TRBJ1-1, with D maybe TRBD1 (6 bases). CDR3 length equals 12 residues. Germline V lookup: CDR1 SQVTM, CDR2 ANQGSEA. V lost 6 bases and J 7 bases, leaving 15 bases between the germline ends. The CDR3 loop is CSVRSQGFEAFF. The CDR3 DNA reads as TGCAGCGTCAGATCTCAGGGGTTTGAAGCTTTCTTT.

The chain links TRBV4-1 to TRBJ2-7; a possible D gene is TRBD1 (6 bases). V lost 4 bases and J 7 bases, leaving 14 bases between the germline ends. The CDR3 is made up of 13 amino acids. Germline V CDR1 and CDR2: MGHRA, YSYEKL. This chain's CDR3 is CASSPTGSGEQYF. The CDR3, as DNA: TGCGCCAGCAGCCCGACAGGTTCGGGAGAGCAGTACTTC.

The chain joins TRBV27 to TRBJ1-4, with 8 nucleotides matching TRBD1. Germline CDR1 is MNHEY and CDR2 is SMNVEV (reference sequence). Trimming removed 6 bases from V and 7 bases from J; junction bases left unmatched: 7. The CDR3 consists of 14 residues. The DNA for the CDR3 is TGTGCCAGCAGCGCAGGGGGCTGGGGTGAAAAACTGTTTTTT. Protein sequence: CASSAGGWGEKLFF.

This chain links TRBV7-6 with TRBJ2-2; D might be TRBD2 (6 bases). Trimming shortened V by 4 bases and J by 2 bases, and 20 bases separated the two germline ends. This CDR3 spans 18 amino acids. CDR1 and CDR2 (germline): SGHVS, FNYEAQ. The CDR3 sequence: CASSSPGGRGDNTGELFF. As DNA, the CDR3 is TGTGCCAGCAGCTCCCCTGGCGGGCGGGGTGATAACACCGGGGAGCTGTTTTTT. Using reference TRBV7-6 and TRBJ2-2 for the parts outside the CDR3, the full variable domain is GAGVSQSPRYKVTKRGQDVALRCDPISGHVSLYWYRQALGQGPEFLTYFNYEAQQDKSGLPNDRFSAERPEGSISTLTIQRTEQRDSAMYRCASSSPGGRGDNTGELFFGEGSRLTVL.

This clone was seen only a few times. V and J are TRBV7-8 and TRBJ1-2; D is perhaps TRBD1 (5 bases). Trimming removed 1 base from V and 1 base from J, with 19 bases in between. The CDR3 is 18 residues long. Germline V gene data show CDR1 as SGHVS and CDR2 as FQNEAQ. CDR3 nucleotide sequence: TGTGCCAGCAGCTTAGGGGGAACATCGGGACTATATAACTATGGCTACACCTTC. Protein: CASSLGGTSGLYNYGYTF.

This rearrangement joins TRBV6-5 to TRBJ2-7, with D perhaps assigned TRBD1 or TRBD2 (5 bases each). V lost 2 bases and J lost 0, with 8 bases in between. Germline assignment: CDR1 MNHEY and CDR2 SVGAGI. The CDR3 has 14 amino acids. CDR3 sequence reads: CASSYGGNSYEQYF. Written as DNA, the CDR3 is TGTGCCAGCAGTTACGGGGGTAACTCCTACGAGCAGTACTTC.

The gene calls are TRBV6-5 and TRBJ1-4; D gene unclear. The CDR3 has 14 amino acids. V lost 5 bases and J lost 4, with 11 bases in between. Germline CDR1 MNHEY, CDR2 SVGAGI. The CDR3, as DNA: TGTGCCAGCAGTCCACAAGGAGTTAATGAAAAACTGTTTTTT. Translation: CASSPQGVNEKLFF.

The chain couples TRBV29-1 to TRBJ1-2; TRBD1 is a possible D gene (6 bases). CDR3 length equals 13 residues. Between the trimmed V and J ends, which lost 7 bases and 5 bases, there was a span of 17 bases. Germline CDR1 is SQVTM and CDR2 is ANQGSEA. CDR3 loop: CSENIQGPYGYTF. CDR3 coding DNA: TGCAGCGAGAATATACAGGGCCCTTATGGCTACACCTTC.

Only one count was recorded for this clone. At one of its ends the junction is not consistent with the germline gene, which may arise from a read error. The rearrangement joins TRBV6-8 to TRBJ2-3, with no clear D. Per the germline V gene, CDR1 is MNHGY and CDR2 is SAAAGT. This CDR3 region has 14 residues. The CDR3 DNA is TGTGCCAGCAGCAAAAGAATAGGGCACAGATACGCAGTATTT. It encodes CASSKRIGHRYAVF.

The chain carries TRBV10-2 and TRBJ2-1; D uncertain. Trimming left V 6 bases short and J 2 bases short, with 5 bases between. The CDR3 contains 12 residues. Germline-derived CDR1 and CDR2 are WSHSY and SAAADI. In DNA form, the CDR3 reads TGCGCCAGCAGCCTTCCCTACAATGAGCAGTTCTTC. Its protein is CASSLPYNEQFF.

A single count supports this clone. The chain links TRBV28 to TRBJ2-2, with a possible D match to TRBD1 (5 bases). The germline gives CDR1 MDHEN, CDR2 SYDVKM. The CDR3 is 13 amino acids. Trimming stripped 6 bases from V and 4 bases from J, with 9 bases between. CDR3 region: CASRGLGTGELFF. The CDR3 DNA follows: TGTGCCAGCAGGGGGCTTGGCACCGGGGAGCTGTTTTTT. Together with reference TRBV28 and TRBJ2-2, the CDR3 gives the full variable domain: DVKVTQSSRYLVKRTGEKVFLECVQDMDHENMFWYRQDPGLGLRLIYFSYDVKMKEKGDIPEGYSVSREKKERFSLILESASTNQTSMYLCASRGLGTGELFFGEGSRLTVL.

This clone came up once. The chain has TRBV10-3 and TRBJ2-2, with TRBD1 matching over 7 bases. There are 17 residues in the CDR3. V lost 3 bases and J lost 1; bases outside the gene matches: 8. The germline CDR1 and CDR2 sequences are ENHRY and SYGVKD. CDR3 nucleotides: TGTGCCATCAGTGACGAGACAGGGCAGGAGAACACCGGGGAGCTGTTTTTT. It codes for CAISDETGQENTGELFF.

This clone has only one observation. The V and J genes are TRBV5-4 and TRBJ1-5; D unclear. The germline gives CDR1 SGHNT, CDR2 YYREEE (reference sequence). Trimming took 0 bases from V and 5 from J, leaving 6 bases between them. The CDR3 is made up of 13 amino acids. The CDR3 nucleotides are TGTGCCAGCAGCTTGGCAGGAGATCAGCCCCAGCATTTT. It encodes CASSLAGDQPQHF.

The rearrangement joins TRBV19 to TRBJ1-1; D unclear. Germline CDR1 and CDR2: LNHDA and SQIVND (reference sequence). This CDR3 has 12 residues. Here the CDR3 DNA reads TGTGCTTCAAAGGAGCCGAACACTGAAGCTTTCTTT. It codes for CASKEPNTEAFF.

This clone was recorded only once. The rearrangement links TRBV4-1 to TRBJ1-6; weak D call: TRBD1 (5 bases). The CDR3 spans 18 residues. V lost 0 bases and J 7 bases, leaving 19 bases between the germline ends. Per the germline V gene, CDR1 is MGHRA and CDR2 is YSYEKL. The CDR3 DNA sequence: TGCGCCAGCAGCCAAGAAAGCGCAGGGCCAAATAAGAATTCACCCCTCCACTTT. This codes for CASSQESAGPNKNSPLHF.

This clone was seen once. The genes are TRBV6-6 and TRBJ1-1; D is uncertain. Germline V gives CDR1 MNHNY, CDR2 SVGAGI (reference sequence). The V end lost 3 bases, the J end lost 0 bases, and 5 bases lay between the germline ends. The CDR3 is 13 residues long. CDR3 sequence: CASSYNVNTEAFF. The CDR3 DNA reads TGTGCCAGCAGTTATAACGTGAACACTGAAGCTTTCTTT.

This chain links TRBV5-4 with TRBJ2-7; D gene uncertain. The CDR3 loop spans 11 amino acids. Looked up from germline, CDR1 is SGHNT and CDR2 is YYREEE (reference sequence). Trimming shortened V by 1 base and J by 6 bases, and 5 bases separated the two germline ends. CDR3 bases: TGTGCCAGCAGCTTGATGGCCGAGCAGTACTTC. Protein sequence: CASSLMAEQYF.

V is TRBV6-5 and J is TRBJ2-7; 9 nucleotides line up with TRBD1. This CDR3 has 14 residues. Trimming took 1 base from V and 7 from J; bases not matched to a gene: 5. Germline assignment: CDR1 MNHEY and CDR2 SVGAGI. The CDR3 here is CASSYWDRVKEQYF. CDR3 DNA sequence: TGTGCCAGCAGTTACTGGGACAGGGTGAAAGAGCAGTACTTC.

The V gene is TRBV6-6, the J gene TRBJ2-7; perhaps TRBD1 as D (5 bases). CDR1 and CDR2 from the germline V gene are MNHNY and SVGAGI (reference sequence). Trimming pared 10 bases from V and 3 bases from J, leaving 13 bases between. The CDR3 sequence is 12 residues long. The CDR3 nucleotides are TGTGCCACTGGGGCCTGGCGCTACGAGCAGTACTTC. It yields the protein CATGAWRYEQYF.

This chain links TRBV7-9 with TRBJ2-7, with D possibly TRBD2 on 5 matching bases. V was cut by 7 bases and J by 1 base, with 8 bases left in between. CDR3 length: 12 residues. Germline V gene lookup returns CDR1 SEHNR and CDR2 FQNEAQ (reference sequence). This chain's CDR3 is CASMGSSYEQYF. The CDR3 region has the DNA TGTGCCAGCATGGGGAGTTCCTACGAGCAGTACTTC.